What follows describes a single TCR beta chain. In its sample, this clonotype was seen a few times. There is no known antigen for this receptor. One base away there is no much larger clone; base qualities are not given. CDR1 and CDR2 were assigned from the germline V gene as MGHRA and YSYEKL. V loses 9 bases of germline sequence and J loses 9 bases, and the interval between the two ends is 6 bases. Including the terminal cysteine and phenylalanine, the CDR3 comprises 9 residues. Only the CDR3 region is kept as DNA, spanning 27 bases read in frame from base 1. This sample stems from a study of T cell repertoires in cytomegalovirus infection (dated by TCRdb to between 2018 and 2021). Regarding the complete study: Because public TCR beta signatures pointed to carriage of CMV infection together with the matching HLA type, the HLA type of each donor mattered for the analysis.

The listed sequencing device is Illumina HiSeq 1500. TCRdb took the public reads, trimmed them with fastp at Q25, ran MiXCR for clone calling and kept in-frame beta chains. Rows merge per CDR3 protein into single entries with the most common DNA and genes. Present in this sample are 150,000 or so distinct CDR3 sequences, 23% of which were seen just once. The ten largest clones represent over 9.5% of the sample. What the study reported, not specific to this receptor: The ex vivo response was dominated by HLA-C-restricted CMV-specific TCR beta clonotypes, and the single most frequent clonotype in two of eight donors was supplied by these HLA-C-restricted clonotypes. In both this cohort and an independent roughly 350-donor cohort, the cumulative frequency of public TCR beta family members distinguished carriers of CMV infection plus the relevant HLA type.

This clonotype was sampled from a human donor in good health (CMV status not recorded). Some clones in this sample may be carry-over from other donors' samples. The sequenced sample consisted of PBMCs. Rearrangement joined TRBV4-1 to TRBJ2-1; a confident D gene designation cannot be given. The DNA reads as follows: TGCGCCAGACGACCTGAGCAGTTCTTC. This codes for CARRPEQFF.